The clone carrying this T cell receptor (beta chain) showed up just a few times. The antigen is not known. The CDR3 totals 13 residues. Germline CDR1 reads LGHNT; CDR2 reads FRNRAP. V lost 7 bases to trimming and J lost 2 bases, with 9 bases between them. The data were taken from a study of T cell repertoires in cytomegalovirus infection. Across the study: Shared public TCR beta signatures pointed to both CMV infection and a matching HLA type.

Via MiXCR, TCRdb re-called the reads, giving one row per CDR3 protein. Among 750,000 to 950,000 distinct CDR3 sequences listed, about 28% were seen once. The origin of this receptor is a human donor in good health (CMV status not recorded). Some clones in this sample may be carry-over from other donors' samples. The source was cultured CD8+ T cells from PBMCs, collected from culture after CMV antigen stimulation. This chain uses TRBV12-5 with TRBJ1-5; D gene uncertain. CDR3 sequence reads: CASALSGNQPQHF. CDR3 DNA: TGTGCTAGTGCCCTCTCGGGCAATCAGCCCCAGCATTTT.